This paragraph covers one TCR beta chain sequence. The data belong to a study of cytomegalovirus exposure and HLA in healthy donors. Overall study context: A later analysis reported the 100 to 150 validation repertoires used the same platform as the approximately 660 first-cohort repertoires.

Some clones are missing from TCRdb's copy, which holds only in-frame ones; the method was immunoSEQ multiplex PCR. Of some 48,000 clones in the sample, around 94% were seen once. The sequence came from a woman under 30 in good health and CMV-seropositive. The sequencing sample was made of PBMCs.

CDR3 protein: CASSQDSGANVLTF. The CDR3 coding sequence is TGTGCCAGTAGCCAGGACTCTGGGGCCAACGTCCTGACTTTC. The genes are TRBV19 and TRBJ2-6; unclear D gene. Trimming left V 6 bases short and J 0 bases short, with 6 bases between. This CDR3 is built from 14 residues. Germline V CDR1 and CDR2: LNHDA, SQIVND (reference sequence).